This T cell receptor beta chain was sequenced in a study of blood T cells in healthy people across ages. Study background: Per two T cells, template switching captured roughly one barcoded beta molecule.

Each sample gave at least 6 million isolated PBMCs. Total RNA was extracted at no less than 6 micrograms per sample. The germline V gene encodes CDR1 KGHSH and CDR2 LQKENI. CDR3 length: 13 residues. Trimming cost V 5 bases and J 5 bases, with 9 bases left between them. Alongside a J-beta primer mix, a sample-barcoded 5' primer served in a second PCR lasting roughly 6 to 11 cycles. All cDNA molecules were each tagged by a template-switch adaptor with 12 random nucleotides. TCRdb analysed the 5' RACE reads with MiXCR anew, one entry per CDR3 protein. The sample shows some 370,000 distinct CDR3 sequences, roughly half of them seen only once.

The chain employs TRBV18 and TRBJ1-4, with D unresolved. This receptor was identified in a man aged 60-69 years in good health. Sequenced input: blood. The CDR3 loop reads CASSRTVNEKLFF. DNA of the CDR3: TGTGCCAGCTCAAGGACGGTCAATGAAAAACTGTTTTTT.